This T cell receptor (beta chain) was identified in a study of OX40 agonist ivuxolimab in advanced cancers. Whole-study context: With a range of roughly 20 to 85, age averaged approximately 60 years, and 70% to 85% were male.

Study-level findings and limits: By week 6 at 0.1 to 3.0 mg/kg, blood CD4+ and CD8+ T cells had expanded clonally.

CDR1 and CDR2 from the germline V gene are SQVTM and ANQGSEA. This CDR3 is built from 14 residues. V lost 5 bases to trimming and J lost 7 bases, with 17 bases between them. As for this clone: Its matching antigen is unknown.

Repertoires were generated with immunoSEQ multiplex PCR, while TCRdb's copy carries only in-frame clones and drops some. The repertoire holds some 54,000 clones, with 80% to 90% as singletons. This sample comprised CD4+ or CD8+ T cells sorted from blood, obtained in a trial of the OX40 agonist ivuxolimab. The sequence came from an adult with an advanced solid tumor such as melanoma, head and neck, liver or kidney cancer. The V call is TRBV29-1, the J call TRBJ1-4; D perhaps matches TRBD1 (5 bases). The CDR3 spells CSVLEGSGSEKLFF. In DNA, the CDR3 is TGCAGCGTTTTGGAGGGGTCGGGTAGTGAAAAACTGTTTTTT.